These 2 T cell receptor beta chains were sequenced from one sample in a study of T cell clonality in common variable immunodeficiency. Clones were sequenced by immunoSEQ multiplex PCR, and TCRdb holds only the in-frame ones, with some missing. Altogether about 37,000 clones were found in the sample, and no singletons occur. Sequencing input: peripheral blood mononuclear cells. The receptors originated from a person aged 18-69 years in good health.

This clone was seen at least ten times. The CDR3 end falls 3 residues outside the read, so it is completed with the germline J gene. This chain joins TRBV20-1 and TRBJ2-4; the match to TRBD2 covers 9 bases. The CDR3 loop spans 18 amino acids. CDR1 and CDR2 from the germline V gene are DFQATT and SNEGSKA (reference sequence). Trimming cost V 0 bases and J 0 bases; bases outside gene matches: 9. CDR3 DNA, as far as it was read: TGCAGTGCTAGAGATCCCCTAGCGGGGCGATTAGCCAAAAACATT. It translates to CSARDPLAGRLAKNI. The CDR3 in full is CSARDPLAGRLAKNIQYF.

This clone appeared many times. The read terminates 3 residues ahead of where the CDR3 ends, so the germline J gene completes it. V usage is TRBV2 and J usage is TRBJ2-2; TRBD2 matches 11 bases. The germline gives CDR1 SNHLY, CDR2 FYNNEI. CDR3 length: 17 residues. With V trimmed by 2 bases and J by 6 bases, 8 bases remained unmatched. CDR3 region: CASSEWLAGGSAGELFF. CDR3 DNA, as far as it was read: TGTGCCAGCAGTGAATGGCTAGCGGGAGGCTCGGCCGGGGAG.